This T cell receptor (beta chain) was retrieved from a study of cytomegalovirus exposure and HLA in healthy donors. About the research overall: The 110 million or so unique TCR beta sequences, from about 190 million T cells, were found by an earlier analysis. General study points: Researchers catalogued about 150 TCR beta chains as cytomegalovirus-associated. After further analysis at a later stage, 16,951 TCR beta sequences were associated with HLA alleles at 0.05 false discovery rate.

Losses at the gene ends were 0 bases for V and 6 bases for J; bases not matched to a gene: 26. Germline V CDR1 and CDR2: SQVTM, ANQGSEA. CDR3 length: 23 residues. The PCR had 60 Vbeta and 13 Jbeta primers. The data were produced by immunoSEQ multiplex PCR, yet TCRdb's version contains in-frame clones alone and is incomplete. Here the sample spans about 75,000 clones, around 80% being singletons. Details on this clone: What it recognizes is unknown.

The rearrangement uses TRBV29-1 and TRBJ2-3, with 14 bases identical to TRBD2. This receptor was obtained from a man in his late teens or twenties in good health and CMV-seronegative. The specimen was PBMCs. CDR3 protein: CSVEDFGSRGLAGEGLHGDTQYF. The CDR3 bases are TGCAGCGTTGAAGACTTTGGAAGCAGGGGACTAGCGGGGGAGGGCCTACATGGGGATACGCAGTATTTT.